This passage covers 22 T cell receptor beta chains from one sample sequenced in a study of T cells after yellow fever vaccination. TCRdb reanalysed the 5' RACE reads using MiXCR and keeps one entry per CDR3 protein. The sample includes hundreds of thousands of distinct CDR3 sequences, 5.2% of them seen just once. The material sequenced was CD4+ T cells sorted from PBMCs, taken on the day of the yellow fever booster vaccination. These receptors were obtained from a man aged 18 to 35 who received the YFV17D yellow fever vaccine.

Ten or more counts support this clonotype. The J gene is TRBJ2-1, the V gene TRBV11-2; TRBD1 matches 11 bases. Germline loops: CDR1 SGHAT, CDR2 FQNNGV. Trimming removed 6 bases from V and 4 bases from J; junction bases left unmatched: 11. The CDR3 has 17 amino acids. The CDR3 sequence: CASRVGGTGGDYNEQFF. DNA of the CDR3: TGTGCCAGCAGAGTTGGGGGGACAGGGGGGGATTACAATGAGCAGTTCTTC.

This clonotype showed up many times. CDR3 in amino acids: CASSVSYEQYF. CDR3 coding DNA: TGTGCCAGCAGCGTCAGCTACGAGCAGTACTTC. The genes are TRBV7-9 and TRBJ2-7; unclear D gene. In germline, CDR1 is SEHNR, CDR2 FQNEAQ (reference sequence). Between the trimmed V and J ends, which lost 5 bases and 3 bases, there was a span of 5 bases. The CDR3 consists of 11 residues.

The chain combines TRBV3-1 with TRBJ1-3; TRBD1 is a possible D gene (5 bases). V dropped 4 bases and J dropped 5 bases, with 12 bases sitting between them. Germline V gene sequence: CDR1 LGHDT, CDR2 YNNKEL (reference sequence). This CDR3 region has 14 residues. CDR3 protein: CASSRRDLRNTIYF. The CDR3 DNA is TGTGCCAGCAGCCGAAGGGACCTTCGAAACACCATATATTTT.

This clonotype showed up many times. The J gene is TRBJ1-5, the V gene TRBV7-2; D call uncertain. Germline V gene lookup returns CDR1 SGHTA and CDR2 FQGNSA. The CDR3 is 13 residues long. Deletions cut 2 bases from V and 7 bases from J, with 9 bases between. CDR3 coding DNA: TGTGCCAGCAGCTTAACGTTCTTGCAGCCCCAGCATTTT. Translated: CASSLTFLQPQHF. The variable domain in full, completed from reference TRBV7-2 and TRBJ1-5, reads GAGVSQSPSNKVTEKGKDVELRCDPISGHTALYWYRQSLGQGLEFLIYFQGNSAPDKSGLPSDRFSAERTGGSVSTLTIQRTQQEDSAVYLCASSLTFLQPQHFGDGTRLSIL.

This clonotype came up many times. This chain's CDR3 is CASSFWGKNSPLHF. In DNA form, the CDR3 reads TGTGCCAGCAGTTTTTGGGGGAAGAATTCACCCCTCCACTTT. V gene TRBV12-3 or TRBV12-4 combines with J gene TRBJ1-6; perhaps TRBD1 as D (5 bases). Trimming stripped 3 bases from V and 7 bases from J, with 10 bases between. CDR3 length: 14 residues.

This clonotype came up many times. This chain links TRBV6-4 with TRBJ2-1; D possibly corresponds to TRBD2 (7 bases). The CDR3 length is 13 residues. CDR1 and CDR2 from the germline V gene are MRHNA and SNTAGT. CDR3 amino acids: CSPTRGGRDEQFF. CDR3 DNA: TGTTCTCCGACGAGGGGGGGCCGGGATGAGCAGTTCTTC.

The CDR3 here is CASSAEYLGHTEAFF. As DNA, the CDR3 is TGTGCCAGCAGCGCCGAATATCTTGGTCACACTGAAGCTTTCTTT. The chain joins TRBV7-2 to TRBJ1-1; D unclear. The CDR3 runs 15 residues. Germline CDR1 SGHTA, CDR2 FQGNSA. Trimming shortened V by 5 bases and J by 3 bases, and 16 bases separated the two germline ends.

This clonotype was found many times. The chain employs TRBV7-2 and TRBJ2-5; D ambiguous. This CDR3 region has 14 residues. Germline CDR1 and CDR2: SGHTA and FQGNSA. V lost 5 bases and J lost 1, with 11 bases in between. CDR3 nucleotides: TGTGCCAGCAGCCAGAGGTGGTCCCAAGAGACCCAGTACTTC. Translation gives CASSQRWSQETQYF.

CDR3 sequence: CASSLSLQETQYF. The CDR3 nucleotides are TGCGCCAGCAGCTTGAGCTTACAAGAGACCCAGTACTTC. V gene TRBV5-1 combines with J gene TRBJ2-5; no clear D. Per the germline V gene, CDR1 is SGHRS and CDR2 is YFSETQ. CDR3 size: 13 residues. V lost 1 base, J lost 2 bases, and 6 bases lay in between.

This clonotype appeared a few times. The chain is built from TRBV14 and TRBJ1-2; 8 bases agree with TRBD1. The J segment lost 4 bases and the V segment lost 3 bases, leaving 7 bases of the junction unmatched. Germline V gives CDR1 SGHDN, CDR2 FVKESK. The CDR3 length is 15 residues. For the CDR3, the DNA is TGTGCCAGCAGCCATCCAGGGACAGGAGGCTATGGCTACACCTTC. Translating it yields CASSHPGTGGYGYTF.

Ten or more counts support this clonotype. The rearrangement uses TRBV29-1 and TRBJ1-1; D is perhaps TRBD1 (5 bases). Germline CDR1 reads SQVTM; CDR2 reads ANQGSEA. V lost 7 bases to trimming and J lost 2 bases, with 14 bases between them. The CDR3 spans 13 residues. CDR3 amino acids: CSGGVQLNTEAFF. CDR3 in DNA: TGCAGCGGGGGGGTTCAGCTAAACACTGAAGCTTTCTTT.

This clonotype has a handful of counts. The genes are TRBV25-1 and TRBJ1-1; TRBD1 matches 8 bases. Looked up from germline, CDR1 is MGHDK and CDR2 is SYGVNS. V shed 6 bases and J 7 bases; nucleotides not matched to a gene: 7. The CDR3 consists of 13 residues. In DNA form, the CDR3 reads TGTGCCAGCAGAGTGGACAGGGTTGATGAAGCTTTCTTT. It codes for CASRVDRVDEAFF. Using reference TRBV25-1 and TRBJ1-1 for the parts outside the CDR3, the full variable domain is EADIYQTPRYLVIGTGKKITLECSQTMGHDKMYWYQQDPGMELHLIHYSYGVNSTEKGDLSSESTVSRIRTEHFPLTLESARPSHTSQYLCASRVDRVDEAFFGQGTRLTVV.

The sample holds many counts of this clonotype. The J gene is TRBJ2-7, the V gene TRBV7-2; 7 positions match TRBD1. CDR3 length: 14 amino acids. The J segment lost 6 bases and the V segment lost 4 bases, leaving 9 bases of the junction unmatched. Looked up from germline, CDR1 is SGHTA and CDR2 is FQGNSA. The CDR3, as DNA: TGTGCCAGCAGCTCGGGACAGCCAGGACTCGAGCAGTACTTC. The encoded protein is CASSSGQPGLEQYF.

This clonotype was picked up many times. This chain connects TRBV12-3 or TRBV12-4 to TRBJ2-5; D is unclear. The CDR3 has 11 residues. Deletions cut 6 bases from V and 4 bases from J, with 6 bases between. CDR3 in amino acids: CASSLSETQYF. In DNA, the CDR3 is TGTGCCAGCAGCTTATCAGAGACCCAGTACTTC.

The rearrangement links TRBV12-3 or TRBV12-4 to TRBJ1-1; no definite D call. Trimming took 7 bases from V and 5 from J, leaving 11 bases between them. This CDR3 region has 12 residues. The DNA for the CDR3 is TGTGCCAGCACCCTCGGCCCAACTGAAGCTTTCTTT. This gives the protein CASTLGPTEAFF.

In this sample, this clonotype turned up many times. The V gene is TRBV7-9, the J gene TRBJ2-1; D uncertain. Trimming shortened V by 3 bases and J by 7 bases, and 16 bases separated the two germline ends. Per germline, CDR1 SEHNR and CDR2 FQNEAQ (reference sequence). There are 15 residues in the CDR3. CDR3 protein: CASSFPPRLGNEQFF. The DNA of the CDR3 is TGTGCCAGCAGCTTCCCGCCCCGGTTGGGAAATGAGCAGTTCTTC.

The rearrangement joins TRBV20-1 to TRBJ1-1; TRBD1 aligns across 8 bases. This CDR3 has 14 residues. Trimming took 0 bases from V and 11 from J; bases not matched to a gene: 11. Per the germline V gene, CDR1 is DFQATT and CDR2 is SNEGSKA (reference sequence). In DNA, the CDR3 is TGCAGTGCTAGAGAAGGGACAGGCCTCCCCGGGGCTTTCTTT. This sequence encodes CSAREGTGLPGAFF.

This clonotype was detected a few times. V gene TRBV6-5 combines with J gene TRBJ2-7; the D is unclear. The CDR3 is 15 amino acids. V was pared by 6 bases and J by 4 bases, with 19 bases between. Germline V CDR1 and CDR2: MNHEY, SVGAGI. CDR3 sequence reads: CASSQGPHLGYEQYV. The CDR3 DNA is TGTGCCAGCAGCCAAGGGCCTCATCTGGGGTACGAGCAGTACGTC.

This clonotype was found many times. This chain uses TRBV20-1 with TRBJ2-5; D is undetermined. The germline V and J ends were trimmed by 5 bases and 1 base, with 14 bases remaining between them. Looked up from germline, CDR1 is DFQATT and CDR2 is SNEGSKA (reference sequence). The CDR3 sequence is 14 residues long. The CDR3 is CSAHSRRSQETQYF. The CDR3 coding sequence is TGCAGTGCTCATTCGCGGAGAAGCCAAGAGACCCAGTACTTC.

There are a few counts of this clonotype. The rearrangement joins TRBV24-1 to TRBJ1-2, with D possibly being TRBD1 (6 bases). The germline gives CDR1 KGHDR, CDR2 SFDVKD. This CDR3 has 17 residues. Trimming left V 2 bases short and J 8 bases short, with 23 bases between. The CDR3 coding sequence is TGTGCCACCAGTGATTCCCTGACAGGCGGCTCCCTAGGGGGCTACACCTTC. Its translation: CATSDSLTGGSLGGYTF.

This clonotype was counted many times. The gene calls are TRBV29-1 and TRBJ1-4; D ambiguous. The CDR3 runs to 14 residues. With 7 bases removed from V and 0 bases from J, the gap between germline ends came to 12 bases. Germline CDR1 and CDR2: SQVTM and ANQGSEA. The CDR3 sequence: CSALLIATNEKLFF. Written as DNA, the CDR3 is TGCAGCGCTCTCCTCATTGCAACTAATGAAAAACTGTTTTTT.

This clonotype was seen only a few times. The genes are TRBV7-2 and TRBJ2-3; D is uncertain. The germline V and J ends were trimmed by 5 bases and 0 bases, with 9 bases remaining between them. The CDR3 totals 14 residues. Germline CDR1 is SGHTA and CDR2 is FQGNSA. CDR3 residues: CASSPSVSTDTQYF. CDR3 bases: TGTGCCAGCAGCCCCAGCGTCAGCACAGATACGCAGTATTTT. Looking up the rest from reference TRBV7-2 and TRBJ2-3 gives the full variable domain: GAGVSQSPSNKVTEKGKDVELRCDPISGHTALYWYRQSLGQGLEFLIYFQGNSAPDKSGLPSDRFSAERTGGSVSTLTIQRTQQEDSAVYLCASSPSVSTDTQYFGPGTRLTVL.